A single sample gave rise to the 19 T cell receptor beta chains below, sequenced in a study of blood T cells in healthy people across ages. A second PCR of 7 to 11 cycles used a sample-barcoded 5' primer and a J-beta primer mix. TCRdb reprocessed the 5' RACE reads via MiXCR and lists one record per CDR3 protein. This table has some 750,000 distinct CDR3 sequences, approximately 21% appearing once. The sequencing sample was made of blood. These receptors all come from a man between 65 and 79 years old in good health.

This clonotype has more than one count but fewer than ten. This chain connects TRBV12-3 or TRBV12-4 to TRBJ1-1; 7 nucleotides agree with TRBD1. The CDR3 extends over 13 amino acids. Trimming removed 6 bases from V and 8 bases from J; junction bases left unmatched: 9. CDR3: CASRGDRAPEAFF. In DNA form, the CDR3 reads TGTGCCAGCAGAGGTGACAGGGCCCCCGAAGCTTTCTTT.

V and J are TRBV6-5 and TRBJ2-5; no reliable D call. The J call may be incorrect, as the DNA end agrees better with TRBJ2-7. Germline CDR1 and CDR2: MNHEY and SVGAGI. The CDR3 loop spans 13 amino acids. The CDR3 here is CASSRAFSDEQYF. Written as DNA, the CDR3 is TGTGCCAGCAGTAGGGCGTTTTCGGACGAGCAGTACTTC.

For this clonotype: At one boundary the junction diverges from the germline segment, which might be a read error. This chain uses TRBV3-1 with TRBJ2-1; unclear D gene. This CDR3 has 12 residues. From germline, CDR1 is LGHDT and CDR2 YNNKEL (reference sequence). CDR3 sequence: CASSPINNERFF. CDR3 nucleotides: TGTGCCAGCAGCCCAATTAACAATGAGCGGTTCTTC.

This clonotype has just a few counts. V gene TRBV20-1 combines with J gene TRBJ1-4; D not certain. Between the trimmed V and J ends, which lost 0 bases and 4 bases, there was a span of 12 bases. CDR1 and CDR2 from the germline V gene are DFQATT and SNEGSKA (reference sequence). This CDR3 has 15 residues. CDR3 nucleotide sequence: TGCAGTGCTAGAGATCGGGTGGTCAATAATGAAAAACTGTTTTTT. Translated, it gives CSARDRVVNNEKLFF.

This clonotype was counted between two and nine times. The chain combines TRBV6-6 with TRBJ2-2, with 10 bases that match TRBD1. J lost 6 bases, V lost 5 bases, and 9 bases had no gene match. CDR1 and CDR2 (germline): MNHNY, SVGAGI (reference sequence). CDR3 length: 16 amino acids. The CDR3 bases are TGTGCCAGCAGTGGCCGGGACAGGGGTAACCCCGGGGAGCTGTTTTTT. Encoded protein: CASSGRDRGNPGELFF.

This clonotype was observed a handful of times. The chain combines TRBV29-1 with TRBJ2-2; D gene uncertain. The V end was cut by 4 bases, the J end by 0 bases, with 9 bases between. Germline CDR1 SQVTM, CDR2 ANQGSEA. The CDR3 contains 14 residues. The CDR3 protein is CSVAYSANTGELFF. Here the CDR3 DNA reads TGCAGCGTTGCGTACAGCGCGAACACCGGGGAGCTGTTTTTT.

The rearrangement uses TRBV24-1 and TRBJ2-3; the D call may be TRBD1 or TRBD2 (6 bases each). The CDR3 runs to 14 residues. The germline V gene encodes CDR1 KGHDR and CDR2 SFDVKD. The germline V and J ends were trimmed by 4 bases and 4 bases, with 11 bases remaining between them. CDR3 in DNA: TGTGCCACCAGTGAATCGGGGGCATCAGATACGCAGTATTTT. Amino acids: CATSESGASDTQYF.

The chain links TRBV7-8 to TRBJ2-3; D remains ambiguous. The CDR3 runs to 13 residues. Germline CDR1 SGHVS, CDR2 FQNEAQ. V dropped 6 bases and J dropped 3 bases, with 10 bases sitting between them. CDR3 nucleotide sequence: TGTGCCAGCAGAAAACTAATTACAGATACGCAGTATTTT. This translates into CASRKLITDTQYF.

The rearrangement joins TRBV12-3 or TRBV12-4 to TRBJ1-6, with a weak D call TRBD1 (5 bases). This CDR3 spans 14 amino acids. The V gene lost 5 bases and the J gene lost 7 bases, with 12 bases spanning the gap. Here the CDR3 DNA reads TGTGCCAGCAGTCCGGGATCAGGGAATTCACCCCTCCACTTT. It codes for CASSPGSGNSPLHF.

The V call is TRBV29-1, the J call TRBJ1-1; D is unresolved. With 7 bases removed from V and 1 base from J, the gap between germline ends came to 10 bases. The CDR3 runs to 12 residues. Germline V gives CDR1 SQVTM, CDR2 ANQGSEA. CDR3 protein: CSAWDGNTEAFF. Written as DNA, the CDR3 is TGCAGCGCCTGGGATGGGAACACTGAAGCTTTCTTT.

The chain is built from TRBV5-1 and TRBJ2-4; D is unclear. The CDR3 extends over 16 amino acids. The germline CDR1 and CDR2 sequences are SGHRS and YFSETQ. Trimming left V 4 bases short and J 0 bases short, with 14 bases between. The CDR3 loop reads CASSPVDRLAKNIQYF. The CDR3 bases are TGCGCCAGCAGCCCGGTCGACCGTCTAGCCAAAAACATTCAGTACTTC.

The chain has TRBV19 and TRBJ1-2; possible D gene TRBD1, 5 bases. This CDR3 spans 13 amino acids. The germline V gene has CDR1 LNHDA and CDR2 SQIVND (reference sequence). Trimming took 6 bases from V and 6 from J, leaving 14 bases between them. The CDR3 region has the DNA TGTGCCAGTAGCCCTACAGGTTGGGATGGCTACACCTTC. Its translation is CASSPTGWDGYTF.

The rearrangement joins TRBV13 to TRBJ2-2; maybe TRBD2 (6 bases). CDR1 is PRHDT, CDR2 FYEKMQ, per germline (reference sequence). This CDR3 has 17 amino acids. Trimming shortened V by 2 bases and J by 6 bases, and 19 bases separated the two germline ends. CDR3 amino acids: CASSLSPYRTNPGELFF. The CDR3 DNA sequence: TGTGCCAGCAGCTTAAGCCCTTACCGGACTAACCCCGGGGAGCTGTTTTTT.

This clonotype appeared a few times. DNA for the CDR3: TGTGCCAGCAGCCATTGGGGAACTGGGGCCAACGTCCTGACTTTC. Translated: CASSHWGTGANVLTF. V usage is TRBV14 and J usage is TRBJ2-6; D not certain. This CDR3 spans 15 amino acids. Germline V gene data show CDR1 as SGHDN and CDR2 as FVKESK. The V and J ends lost 3 bases and 2 bases respectively, with 8 bases between them.

This clonotype was recorded a few times. The genes are TRBV6-1 and TRBJ1-2; 8 bases align to TRBD1. CDR3 length: 13 amino acids. V gave up 3 bases and J gave up 7 bases; unmatched junction bases: 4. Germline values: CDR1 MNHNS, CDR2 SASEGT. DNA of the CDR3: TGTGCCAGCAGTGAGGTCGGACAGGGTGGCTACACCTTC. Translated, it gives CASSEVGQGGYTF.

This clonotype was observed a few times. The gene calls are TRBV3-1 and TRBJ2-7; D not resolved. V lost 4 bases and J lost 6, with 1 base in between. The V gene's germline CDR1 is LGHDT and CDR2 YNNKEL (reference sequence). The CDR3 covers 9 residues. CDR3 in amino acids: CASSPEQYF. The CDR3, as DNA: TGTGCCAGCAGCCCCGAGCAGTACTTC.

This clonotype was detected many times. One end of the junction is discordant with germline, which a read error may explain. The chain is built from TRBV12-3 or TRBV12-4 and TRBJ2-7; D gene uncertain. CDR3 length: 11 residues. The DNA for the CDR3 is TGTGCCAGCAGTTTAACCCACGAACAGTACTTC. It yields the protein CASSLTHEQYF.

This clonotype has at least ten counts. V is TRBV14 and J is TRBJ1-2, with a possible D match to TRBD1 (5 bases). The V gene lost 4 bases and the J gene lost 4 bases, with 10 bases spanning the gap. The germline V gene encodes CDR1 SGHDN and CDR2 FVKESK. The CDR3 length is 13 residues. CDR3 coding DNA: TGTGCCAGCAGCCCGGGACTGCGCTATGGCTACACCTTC. This codes for CASSPGLRYGYTF. Variable domain in full (rest from reference TRBV14 and TRBJ1-2): EAGVTQFPSHSVIEKGQTVTLRCDPISGHDNLYWYRRVMGKEIKFLLHFVKESKQDESGMPNNRFLAERTGGTYSTLKVQPAELEDSGVYFCASSPGLRYGYTFGSGTRLTVV.

This clonotype was counted ten times or more. The V gene is TRBV7-8, the J gene TRBJ2-1; D possibly corresponds to TRBD2 (5 bases). Germline loops: CDR1 SGHVS, CDR2 FQNEAQ. This CDR3 is built from 15 residues. V was shortened by 6 bases and J by 3 bases, with 15 bases between the two germline ends. The CDR3 coding sequence is TGTGCCAGCAGGAATACGGGATCGGACTACAATGAGCAGTTCTTC. This gives the protein CASRNTGSDYNEQFF.